A single sample gave rise to the 16 T cell receptor beta chains below, sequenced in a study of Graves' ophthalmopathy and Graves' hyperthyroidism. RNA transcripts provided the template for amplifying TCR beta CDR3 regions. HTBI primers were used in a first-round RT-PCR, which preceded a second-round multiplex PCR. TCRdb independently ran MiXCR on the multiplex PCR reads; one entry per CDR3 protein. The repertoire holds roughly 170,000 distinct CDR3 sequences, with roughly 36% as singletons. Sequencing was done on a sample of peripheral blood. The receptors here all came from a man aged 25-40 years with Graves' ophthalmopathy.

This clonotype has at least ten counts. The genes are TRBV4-3 and TRBJ2-5; D might be TRBD1 (6 bases). V lost 1 base and J 2 bases, leaving 8 bases between the germline ends. Germline loops: CDR1 LGHNA, CDR2 YSLEER. CDR3 size: 14 residues. The CDR3 nucleotides read TGCGCCAGCAGCCAAGGGACAGCACAAGAGACCCAGTACTTC. Protein: CASSQGTAQETQYF.

The chain uses TRBV20-1 and TRBJ2-7; 8 bases are a match to TRBD1. This CDR3 comprises 15 residues. The germline V gene encodes CDR1 DFQATT and CDR2 SNEGSKA (reference sequence). Losses at the gene ends were 5 bases for V and 0 bases for J; bases not matched to a gene: 9. CDR3 amino acids: CSASGTGLTSYEQYF. The CDR3 DNA follows: TGCAGTGCTTCCGGGACAGGCCTTACCTCCTACGAGCAGTACTTC.

This clonotype was observed at least ten times. The chain combines TRBV2 with TRBJ2-7, with TRBD1 as a possible D gene (8 bases). Looked up from germline, CDR1 is SNHLY and CDR2 is FYNNEI. This CDR3 has 13 residues. V dropped 6 bases and J dropped 7 bases, with 16 bases sitting between them. The CDR3 sequence: CASRQDREGEQYF. The CDR3 nucleotides are TGTGCCAGCAGGCAGGACAGGGAGGGAGAGCAGTACTTC.

This clonotype was observed many times. The chain joins TRBV6-2 or TRBV6-3 to TRBJ1-2; 8 nucleotides align to TRBD1. CDR1 and CDR2 (germline): MNHEY, SVGEGT. After removal of 2 bases from V and 5 bases from J, the junction contained 4 bases not matched to a gene. The CDR3 runs 14 residues. CDR3 DNA: TGTGCCAGCAGTTACACGGGACAGGTATATGGCTACACCTTC. Protein: CASSYTGQVYGYTF.

This chain links TRBV6-1 with TRBJ2-5, with TRBD2 as a possible D gene (6 bases). There are 14 residues in the CDR3. V was pared by 5 bases and J by 4 bases, with 14 bases between. In germline, CDR1 is MNHNS, CDR2 SASEGT. The DNA for the CDR3 is TGTGCCAGCAGTCCTCTAGCGCCCACAGAGACCCAGTACTTC. It codes for CASSPLAPTETQYF.

This clonotype occurred many times. J is TRBJ1-3 and V is TRBV12-3 or TRBV12-4; 9 nucleotides line up with TRBD1. The CDR3 covers 14 residues. Unmatched junction bases numbered 5, after V lost 5 bases and J lost 6 bases. CDR3 nucleotides: TGTGCCAGCAGTGAGACAGGGGGGGAAAACACCATATATTTT. Its protein is CASSETGGENTIYF.

J is TRBJ1-1 and V is TRBV12-3 or TRBV12-4; 12 positions match TRBD1. Trimming took 6 bases from V and 11 from J; bases not matched to a gene: 7. The CDR3 runs 13 residues. CDR3 region: CASRRDRGLRAFF. CDR3 nucleotides: TGTGCCAGCAGACGGGACAGGGGGCTGAGGGCTTTCTTT.

The CDR3 loop is CSASPDSSYEQYF. CDR3 DNA sequence: TGCAGTGCTAGTCCCGACTCGTCCTACGAGCAGTACTTC. The V and J genes are TRBV20-1 and TRBJ2-7, with D uncertain. Between the trimmed V and J ends, which lost 3 bases and 1 base, there was a span of 10 bases. The CDR3 has 13 amino acids. The germline gives CDR1 DFQATT, CDR2 SNEGSKA (reference sequence).

This clonotype has ten or more counts. This chain uses TRBV7-9 with TRBJ2-5, with D perhaps matching TRBD2 (6 bases). V dropped 4 bases and J dropped 4 bases, with 13 bases sitting between them. From germline, CDR1 is SEHNR and CDR2 FQNEAQ (reference sequence). This CDR3 is 14 amino acids long. The CDR3 region has the DNA TGTGCCAGCAGCTCCGGAGGGGCTCGAGAGACCCAGTACTTC. Translating gives CASSSGGARETQYF.

This clonotype was observed once. The chain combines TRBV5-1 with TRBJ1-1; D is undetermined. Germline V gives CDR1 SGHRS, CDR2 YFSETQ. This CDR3 spans 15 amino acids. Trimming took 1 base from V and 1 from J, leaving 11 bases between them. As DNA, the CDR3 is TGCGCCAGCAGCTTGCTCGAATCGGGGAACACTGAAGCTTTCTTT. This codes for CASSLLESGNTEAFF.

The chain carries TRBV10-1 and TRBJ2-7; 9 positions match TRBD2. CDR1 is WNHNN and CDR2 is SYGVQD in the germline V gene (reference sequence). The junction had 7 bases not matched to a gene; V was cut back by 7 bases and J by 0 bases. There are 15 residues in the CDR3. This chain's CDR3 is CASIKREANSYEQYF. Written as DNA, the CDR3 is TGCGCCAGCATTAAGCGGGAGGCTAACTCCTACGAGCAGTACTTC.

The chain combines TRBV12-3 or TRBV12-4 with TRBJ2-7; D is unclear. The CDR3 covers 12 residues. The ends were cut back, 2 bases at V and 3 bases at J, with 5 bases in the middle. The CDR3 spells CASSLIRYEQYF. The CDR3 region has the DNA TGTGCCAGCAGTTTAATCCGCTACGAGCAGTACTTC.

This clonotype was seen ten or more times. The chain couples TRBV6-1 to TRBJ1-5, with D tentatively TRBD1 (6 bases). Germline assignment: CDR1 MNHNS and CDR2 SASEGT. Deletions cut 5 bases from V and 2 bases from J, with 10 bases between. The CDR3 loop spans 14 amino acids. The CDR3, as DNA: TGTGCCAGCAGTCGAAGGGGGGGCAATCAGCCCCAGCATTTT. Translated, it gives CASSRRGGNQPQHF.

The CDR3 protein is CASRRLSTDTQYF. CDR3 bases: TGTGCCAGTAGACGGTTGAGCACAGATACGCAGTATTTT. The genes are TRBV19 and TRBJ2-3; no clear D. There are 13 residues in the CDR3. V lost 6 bases and J lost 0, with 7 bases in between. The germline gives CDR1 LNHDA, CDR2 SQIVND (reference sequence).

This clonotype came up many times. The gene calls are TRBV4-1 and TRBJ1-2; D ambiguous. The CDR3 contains 14 residues. Germline V gene lookup returns CDR1 MGHRA and CDR2 YSYEKL. V gave up 0 bases and J gave up 4 bases, with 9 bases separating them. The CDR3 coding sequence is TGCGCCAGCAGCCAAGAAGCCACCGCCTATGGCTACACCTTC. It translates to CASSQEATAYGYTF.

The chain links TRBV28 to TRBJ2-7, with 8 bases fitting TRBD1. Germline CDR1 reads MDHEN; CDR2 reads SYDVKM. CDR3 length equals 15 residues. The V gene end was trimmed by 3 bases and the J gene end by 3 bases; junction bases not matched to a gene: 7. CDR3 region: CASSFTDRDDYEQYF. The CDR3 DNA follows: TGTGCCAGCAGTTTCACGGACAGGGACGACTACGAGCAGTACTTC.